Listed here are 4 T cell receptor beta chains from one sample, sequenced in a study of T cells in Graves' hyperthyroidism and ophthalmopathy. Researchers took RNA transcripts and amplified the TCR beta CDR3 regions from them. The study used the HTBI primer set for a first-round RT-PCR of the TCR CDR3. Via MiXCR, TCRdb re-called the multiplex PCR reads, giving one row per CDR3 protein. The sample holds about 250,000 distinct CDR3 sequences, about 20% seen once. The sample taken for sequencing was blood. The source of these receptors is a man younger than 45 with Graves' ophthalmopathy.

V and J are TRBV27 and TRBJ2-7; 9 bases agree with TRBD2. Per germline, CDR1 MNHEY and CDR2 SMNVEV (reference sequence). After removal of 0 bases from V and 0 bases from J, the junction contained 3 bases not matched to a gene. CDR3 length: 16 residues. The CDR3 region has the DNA TGTGCCAGCAGTTTATCTCTAGCGGGGAGCTCCTACGAGCAGTACTTC. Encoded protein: CASSLSLAGSSYEQYF.

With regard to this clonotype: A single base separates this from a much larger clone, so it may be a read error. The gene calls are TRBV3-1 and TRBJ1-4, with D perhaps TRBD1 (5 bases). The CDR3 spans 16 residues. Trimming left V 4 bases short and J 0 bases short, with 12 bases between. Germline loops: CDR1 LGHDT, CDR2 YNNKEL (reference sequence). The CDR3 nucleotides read TGTGCCAGCAGCCGATTCAGGGCGCCAACTAATGAAAAACTGTTTTTT. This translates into CASSRFRAPTNEKLFF.

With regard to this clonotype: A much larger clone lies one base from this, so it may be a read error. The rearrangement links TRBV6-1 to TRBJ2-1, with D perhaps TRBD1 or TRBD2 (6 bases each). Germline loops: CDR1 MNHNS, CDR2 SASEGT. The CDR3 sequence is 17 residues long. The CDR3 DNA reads TGTGCCGGCAGTGAAATGGGGGGCTATACGTCCCACAATGAGCAGTTCTTC. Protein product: CAGSEMGGYTSHNEQFF.

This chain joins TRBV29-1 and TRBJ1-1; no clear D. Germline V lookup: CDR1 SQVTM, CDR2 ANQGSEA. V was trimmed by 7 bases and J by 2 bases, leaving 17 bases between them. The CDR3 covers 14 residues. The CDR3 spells CSASTDRHNTEAFF. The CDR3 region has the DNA TGCAGCGCGAGCACCGACCGACACAACACTGAAGCTTTCTTT. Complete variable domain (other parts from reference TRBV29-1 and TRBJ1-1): SAVISQKPSRDICQRGTSLTIQCQVDSQVTMMFWYRQQPGQSLTLIATANQGSEATYESGFVIDKFPISRPNLTFSTLTVSNMSPEDSSIYLCSASTDRHNTEAFFGQGTRLTVV.